Listed below are T cell receptor beta chains from one sample, sequenced in a study of identical twins. Via MiXCR, TCRdb re-called the 5' RACE reads, giving one row per CDR3 protein. Among about 210,000 distinct CDR3 sequences listed, around a tenth were seen once. The source material was memory (CD45RO+) T cells sorted from blood. The receptors shown here come from a woman aged 18-29 years in good health. CDR3s include the opening cysteine and the closing phenylalanine or tryptophan.

TRBV5-1	CASSLWGLAREQYF
TRBV10-3	CAVHRGGLDLNTGELFF
TRBV29-1	CSVYSGAAFF
TRBV27	CASSLPTGQGTDTQYF
TRBV12-3/TRBV12-4	CASEVRDTQYF
TRBV20-1	CSARAGRETQYF
TRBV18	CASSLGQGRTGANVLTF
TRBV2	CASSQDRVGTGELFF
TRBV12-3/TRBV12-4	CASRYREGSNQPQHF
TRBV6-1	CASSLGTSGKKEQFF
TRBV20-1	CSAAQGGGVVNTEAFF
TRBV3-1	CASSQALADYNEQFF
TRBV3-1	CASSQDDLNTGELFF
TRBV5-1	CASSRGTGGGEQYF
TRBV6-2/TRBV6-3	CASGDIWTAYGYTF
TRBV4-3	CASSQAIRGGELFF
TRBV14	CASSRQHQETQYF
TRBV6-1	CASSRSGRHNSPLHF